This record covers a single T cell receptor beta chain. The source of the sample is a study of blood T cells in healthy people across ages. The wider study: Every two T cells gave about one barcoded beta molecule via template switching.

Sample-barcoded 5' priming and a J-beta primer mix drove a second PCR of roughly 7 to 11 cycles. TCRdb re-derived calls from the 5' RACE reads in MiXCR, one entry per CDR3 protein. The sample has 1.8 million or so distinct CDR3 sequences, roughly two fifths seen once; the top ten hold 23%. The ends were cut back, 3 bases at V and 8 bases at J, with 5 bases in the middle. Germline lookup yields CDR1 DFQATT and CDR2 SNEGSKA (reference sequence). This CDR3 is 10 amino acids long. This TCR was sampled from a human donor in good health. The sample was blood. This sequence joins TRBV20-1 and TRBJ2-1, with D unresolved. In DNA, the CDR3 is TGCAGTGCTAGGTTCCATGAGCAGTTCTTC. It codes for CSARFHEQFF.